This T cell receptor (beta chain) came from a study of regulatory T cells in long-lasting Graves disease. General study findings and limits: Clonotypes that were public and shared totalled 2,500 to 3,500 in persistent patients versus 966 in new patients. Study was limited to peripheral blood, excluding thyroid tissue. Persistent disease favored TRBV28, TRBJ1-2 and TRBJ2-5.

CDR3 regions were amplified by Arm-PCR using iRepertoire HTBI primers to build TCR beta libraries. Per the study methods: Across samples, 50 to 65 TRBV and roughly 13 TRBJ segments were found. A single record per CDR3 protein comes from TCRdb applying MiXCR to the multiplex PCR reads. The authors' filters were not applied to this entry. The repertoire holds around 250,000 distinct CDR3 sequences, with 20% as singletons. Time point meaning: newly diagnosed GD, antithyroid drugs for less than 3 months. Extracted RNA from PBMCs served as the source of the TCR library. Germline trimming cut 5 bases from V and 4 bases from J; bases unmatched to any gene: 4. Germline loops: CDR1 ENHRY, CDR2 SYGVKD. This CDR3 is 14 amino acids long. Concerning this clonotype: Its specificity is not known.

Sequenced material: peripheral blood mononuclear cells (PBMCs), taken at new diagnosis, from a patient treated with antithyroid drugs. This chain uses TRBV10-3 with TRBJ2-1; 8 nucleotides align to TRBD2. The clonotype comes from a female donor with Graves disease. The CDR3 sequence: CAISPAGGYNEQFF. As DNA, the CDR3 is TGTGCCATCAGTCCCGCGGGGGGTTACAATGAGCAGTTCTTC.